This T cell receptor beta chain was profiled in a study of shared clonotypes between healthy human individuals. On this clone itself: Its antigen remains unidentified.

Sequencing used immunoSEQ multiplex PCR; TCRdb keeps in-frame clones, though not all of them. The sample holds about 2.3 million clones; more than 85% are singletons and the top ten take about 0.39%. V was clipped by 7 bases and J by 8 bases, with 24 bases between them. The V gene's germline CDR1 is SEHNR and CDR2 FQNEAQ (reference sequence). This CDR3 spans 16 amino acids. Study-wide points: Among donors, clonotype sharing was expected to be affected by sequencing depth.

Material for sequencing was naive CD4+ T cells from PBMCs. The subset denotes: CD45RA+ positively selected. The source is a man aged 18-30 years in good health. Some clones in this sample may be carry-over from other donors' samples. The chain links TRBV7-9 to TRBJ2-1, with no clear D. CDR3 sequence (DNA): TGTGCCAGCACCAAATTAATTCGGGCCCGGTTGGATGAGCAGTTCTTC. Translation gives CASTKLIRARLDEQFF.